This TCR beta chain derives from a study of early T cells in non-severe SARS-CoV-2 infection. Across the study: The authors sequenced bulk RNA from unsorted whole blood, leaving chains unpaired. Study conclusions and caveats: Reliance on VDJdb matching favored anti-spike CD8 responses; private and CD4 specificities were missed.

Tagging with unique molecular identifiers was applied to individual cDNA molecules. TCRdb re-called the 5' RACE reads through MiXCR, storing one row per CDR3 protein. The table includes tens of thousands of distinct CDR3 sequences, more than 9% detected once. Remarks on this clonotype: Its specificity is unknown.

Trimming removed 3 bases at V and 0 bases at J, with 5 bases between. Germline CDR1 reads SGHAT; CDR2 reads FQDESV (reference sequence). The CDR3 spans 13 residues. The sequence derives from an adult who was a healthcare worker with PCR-confirmed SARS-CoV-2 infection or an uninfected control (not recorded which). Sequencing input: whole blood. The chain has TRBV11-1 and TRBJ1-1; D is uncertain. As DNA, the CDR3 is TGTGCCAGCAGCTTGACACTGAACACTGAAGCTTTCTTT. Its protein is CASSLTLNTEAFF.